This is a list of T cell receptor beta chains from one sample in a study of blood T cell repertoires in COVID-19. Profiled with immunoSEQ multiplex PCR; TCRdb holds only in-frame clones, not every one. Among around 130,000 clones listed, about 83% were seen once. Sequenced material: peripheral blood. These receptors were taken from a man in his forties or fifties with active or convalescent COVID-19. The CDR3 runs from the conserved cysteine through the conserved F or W. Each record gives: D gene, J gene, clone size, V gene, CDR3 DNA, CDR3 protein. The D gene is left open where the match is weak. Clone size is stated in some rows and not others, as once, few, many or a class when expanded.

. | TRBJ1-6 | once | TRBV5-1 | TGCGCCAGCAGCCGAACCTTAGAAAATTCACCCCTCCACTTT | CASSRTLENSPLHF
TRBD1 | TRBJ1-2 | . | TRBV19 | TGTGCCAGTAGTATACCACAGGGGGTAAAAGGCTACACCTTC | CASSIPQGVKGYTF
TRBD2 | TRBJ2-3 | . | TRBV14 | TGTGCCAGCAGCCGTGGACTAGCGGGACTTAGCACAGATACGCAGTATTTT | CASSRGLAGLSTDTQYF
TRBD2 | TRBJ2-1 | . | TRBV11-3 | TGTGCCAGCAGCCCCTCGGCGTCAGCGGGGGAATACAATGAGCAGTTCTTC | CASSPSASAGEYNEQFF
TRBD2 | TRBJ2-1 | . | TRBV7-9 | TGTGCCAGCAGCTTATACATAGCGGGGAGCAACAATGAGCAGTTCTTC | CASSLYIAGSNNEQFF
TRBD1 | TRBJ1-1 | . | TRBV19 | TGTGCCAGTAGAGGCCAGGGGGACACTGAAGCTTTCTTT | CASRGQGDTEAFF
TRBD1 | TRBJ1-3 | . | TRBV2 | TGTGCCAGCAGAGAATCAGGGGGAGGAAACACCATATATTTT | CASRESGGGNTIYF
TRBD1 | TRBJ2-1 | . | TRBV20-1 | TGCAGTGCTAGTAAGGGGGCAGGCTACAATGAGCAGTTCTTC | CSASKGAGYNEQFF
. | TRBJ2-5 | once | TRBV2 | TGTGCCAGCCGTTCGGGGCAAGAGACCCAGTACTTC | CASRSGQETQYF
. | TRBJ1-1 | . | TRBV5-4 | TGTGCCAGCAGCTCCGAGGGCAGACTGAAGGCTGAAGCTTTCTTT | CASSSEGRLKAEAFF